A single sample is the source of the 31 T cell receptor beta chains below, sequenced in a study of human T cells and chemical hapten exposure. Time point in this sample: pre-sensitization, week 0. Regarding treatment: therapeutic diphenylcyclopropenone sensitization with weekly scalp DPC. MiXCR, applied by TCRdb to the RACE reads, yields one record per CDR3 protein. The sample holds 180,000 or so distinct CDR3 sequences, under 35% seen once. Specimen: whole blood, collected in connection with sensitization to the hapten diphenylcyclopropenone (DPC). The source is a woman aged 25 to 45 with alopecia areata. Some clones in this sample may be carry-over from other donors' samples.

The chain combines TRBV20-1 with TRBJ2-5; D gene unclear. The length of the CDR3 is 13 residues. Germline loops: CDR1 DFQATT, CDR2 SNEGSKA (reference sequence). Deletions cut 6 bases from V and 5 bases from J, with 16 bases between. CDR3 amino acids: CSAQQVIGETQYF. CDR3 nucleotide sequence: TGCAGTGCCCAGCAGGTTATTGGGGAGACCCAGTACTTC.

This clonotype was recorded a few times. The gene calls are TRBV5-1 and TRBJ1-3; D uncertain. CDR1 and CDR2 (germline): SGHRS, YFSETQ. CDR3 size: 14 residues. V was trimmed by 0 bases and J by 0 bases, leaving 4 bases between them. The CDR3, as DNA: TGCGCCAGCAGCTTGGGGCCCTCTGGAAACACCATATATTTT. It translates to CASSLGPSGNTIYF.

The V call is TRBV28, the J call TRBJ1-1; D might be TRBD1 (6 bases). Germline CDR1 MDHEN, CDR2 SYDVKM. The CDR3 covers 12 residues. The V end lost 6 bases, the J end lost 9 bases, and 14 bases lay between the germline ends. CDR3 DNA: TGTGCCAGCAGCTACGGGACAACCAAAGCTTTCTTT. Its translation: CASSYGTTKAFF.

There are a few counts of this clonotype. The V gene is TRBV5-1, the J gene TRBJ1-1, with a tentative D call TRBD1 (6 bases). The CDR3 extends over 14 amino acids. The germline V and J ends were trimmed by 4 bases and 1 base, with 11 bases remaining between them. Germline CDR1 and CDR2: SGHRS and YFSETQ. CDR3 region: CASSPGTPNTEAFF. CDR3 in DNA: TGCGCCAGCAGCCCGGGGACACCGAACACTGAAGCTTTCTTT.

This chain connects TRBV10-3 to TRBJ2-5; D remains unclear. The germline V and J ends were trimmed by 0 bases and 4 bases, with 6 bases remaining between them. Germline V lookup: CDR1 ENHRY, CDR2 SYGVKD. This CDR3 has 13 amino acids. The chain's CDR3 is CAISESERETQYF. Written as DNA, the CDR3 is TGTGCCATCAGTGAGTCGGAGCGAGAGACCCAGTACTTC.

The sample holds one count of this clonotype. V gene TRBV15 combines with J gene TRBJ1-1; D unresolved. V lost 1 base and J lost 1, with 7 bases in between. CDR1 and CDR2 from the germline V gene are LNHNV and YYDKDF (reference sequence). The CDR3 has 14 amino acids. CDR3 DNA sequence: TGTGCCACCAGCAGAGGCGACGGGAACACTGAAGCTTTCTTT. Translated: CATSRGDGNTEAFF.

V usage is TRBV29-1 and J usage is TRBJ2-3; 8 nucleotides agree with TRBD2. This CDR3 is built from 15 residues. Germline lookup yields CDR1 SQVTM and CDR2 ANQGSEA. V was clipped by 3 bases and J by 1 base; unmatched bases: 6. The CDR3 spells CSVDGTRRGTDTQYF. The CDR3 DNA is TGCAGCGTTGATGGGACTAGACGGGGCACAGATACGCAGTATTTT.

The rearrangement links TRBV6-6 to TRBJ2-7, with 7 bases identical to TRBD1. In germline, CDR1 is MNHNY, CDR2 SVGAGI (reference sequence). The CDR3 extends over 15 amino acids. The J segment lost 2 bases and the V segment lost 2 bases, leaving 6 bases of the junction unmatched. The CDR3 here is CASSYRLQGTYEQYF. DNA of the CDR3: TGTGCCAGCAGTTACCGGCTACAGGGGACCTACGAGCAGTACTTC.

This clonotype was seen repeatedly, ten times or more. This chain links TRBV5-6 with TRBJ2-3; D not resolved. This CDR3 is 13 amino acids long. Germline V gene sequence: CDR1 SGHDT, CDR2 YYEEEE. Deletions cut 0 bases from V and 9 bases from J, with 11 bases between. The CDR3 here is CASSLDPFETQYF. CDR3 DNA: TGTGCCAGCAGCTTGGACCCTTTCGAAACGCAGTATTTT.

V and J are TRBV9 and TRBJ2-1; D is unclear. CDR1 and CDR2 from the germline V gene are SGDLS and YYNGEE. V dropped 0 bases and J dropped 9 bases, with 16 bases sitting between them. This CDR3 contains 15 residues. The CDR3 reads CASSVGSSGISEQFF. In DNA form, the CDR3 reads TGTGCCAGCAGCGTAGGATCGTCCGGTATTAGTGAGCAGTTCTTC.

This chain joins TRBV15 and TRBJ1-1; D unclear. V was clipped by 0 bases and J by 1 base, with 6 bases between them. Germline-derived CDR1 and CDR2 are LNHNV and YYDKDF (reference sequence). CDR3 length: 14 amino acids. CDR3 DNA sequence: TGTGCCACCAGCAGAGAGGAGGAGAACACTGAAGCTTTCTTT. This codes for CATSREEENTEAFF.

This clonotype was observed at least ten times. The V and J genes are TRBV6-2 or TRBV6-3 and TRBJ2-1; perhaps TRBD2 as D (6 bases). V shed 6 bases and J shed 1 base, with 19 bases lying between them. Germline CDR1 reads MNHEY; CDR2 reads SVGEGT. The CDR3 spans 17 residues. DNA for the CDR3: TGTGCCAGCAGAAAGGACGGGAGTTCTTGGTCCTACAATGAGCAGTTCTTC. Protein product: CASRKDGSSWSYNEQFF.

The chain uses TRBV5-6 and TRBJ1-5; no clear D gene. The CDR3 runs to 17 residues. The germline V gene has CDR1 SGHDT and CDR2 YYEEEE. The V gene lost 4 bases and the J gene lost 0 bases, with 17 bases spanning the gap. The CDR3 region has the DNA TGTGCCAGCAGCCGTAGGACTGATCACCTTAGCAATCAGCCCCAGCATTTT. It yields the protein CASSRRTDHLSNQPQHF. The whole variable domain, filled in from reference TRBV5-6 and TRBJ1-5, reads DAGVTQSPTHLIKTRGQQVTLRCSPKSGHDTVSWYQQALGQGPQFIFQYYEEEERQRGNFPDRFSGHQFPNYSSELNVNALLLGDSALYLCASSRRTDHLSNQPQHFGDGTRLSIL.

This chain uses TRBV9 with TRBJ2-1; no clear D gene. Germline CDR1 and CDR2: SGDLS and YYNGEE. The V end was cut by 4 bases, the J end by 2 bases, with 10 bases between. The CDR3 is 14 residues long. The CDR3 DNA follows: TGTGCCAGCAGCCCTCTATCAACCTACAATGAGCAGTTCTTC. As protein: CASSPLSTYNEQFF.

This sequence joins TRBV7-2 and TRBJ1-1; D is ambiguous. Germline-derived CDR1 and CDR2 are SGHTA and FQGNSA. V lost 4 bases and J 1 base, leaving 10 bases between the germline ends. The CDR3 is 14 amino acids. CDR3 in amino acids: CASSSAVGNTEAFF. The CDR3 nucleotides read TGTGCCAGCAGCTCGGCAGTGGGGAACACTGAAGCTTTCTTT.

This clonotype was found a few times. The CDR3 nucleotides read TGTGCCAGCAGTAGCGGGAGCTTTCAGGGCTACAATGAGCAGTTCTTC. Translation gives CASSSGSFQGYNEQFF. This chain links TRBV27 with TRBJ2-1; 8 bases agree with TRBD2. Germline CDR1 is MNHEY and CDR2 is SMNVEV (reference sequence). Germline trimming cut 5 bases from V and 3 bases from J; bases unmatched to any gene: 9. CDR3 length: 16 residues.

This clonotype was detected only a few times. V is TRBV27 and J is TRBJ1-1; 9 bases are a match to TRBD1. Germline V lookup: CDR1 MNHEY, CDR2 SMNVEV (reference sequence). J was trimmed by 12 bases and V by 6 bases; bases with no gene match: 14. CDR3 length: 14 amino acids. The CDR3 sequence: CASRRGVGQGWTFF. The CDR3 DNA reads TGTGCCAGCAGAAGGGGGGTCGGACAGGGGTGGACTTTCTTT.

The chain combines TRBV7-9 with TRBJ2-7, with D possibly called TRBD1 or TRBD2 (6 bases each). The CDR3 spans 15 residues. Germline V gene sequence: CDR1 SEHNR, CDR2 FQNEAQ (reference sequence). V lost 5 bases and J 0 bases, leaving 14 bases between the germline ends. The CDR3 DNA reads as TGTGCCAGCAGCCTTGTGGGGGGCCACTCCTACGAGCAGTACTTC. Translated: CASSLVGGHSYEQYF.

The chain employs TRBV18 and TRBJ2-4; 7 bases match TRBD2. V shed 3 bases, J shed 0 bases, and the junction held 5 bases outside the gene matches. CDR1 is KGHSH and CDR2 is LQKENI in the germline V gene. This CDR3 contains 16 residues. CDR3 sequence reads: CASSPLAGEAKNIQYF. CDR3 DNA: TGTGCCAGCTCACCCCTTGCGGGGGAAGCCAAAAACATTCAGTACTTC.

This CDR3 reads CASSLNRVDGYTF. In DNA, the CDR3 is TGTGCCAGCAGCTTGAACAGGGTCGATGGCTACACCTTC. The chain combines TRBV7-2 with TRBJ1-2, with a possible D match to TRBD1 (6 bases). The germline gives CDR1 SGHTA, CDR2 FQGNSA. The CDR3 totals 13 residues. V lost 3 bases and J 6 bases, leaving 11 bases between the germline ends.

J is TRBJ2-1 and V is TRBV7-2; D may be TRBD1 or TRBD2 (5 bases each). The CDR3 sequence is 13 residues long. V was trimmed by 6 bases and J by 8 bases, leaving 14 bases between them. Germline CDR1 is SGHTA and CDR2 is FQGNSA. In nucleotides, the CDR3 is TGTGCCAGCAGTTTCGACAGCGGTTATGAGCAGTTCTTC. It encodes CASSFDSGYEQFF.

The chain employs TRBV7-2 and TRBJ2-7, with 8 bases aligning to TRBD1. Trimming at V came to 1 base and at J to 5 bases, leaving 10 bases not matched to a gene. Germline CDR1 and CDR2: SGHTA and FQGNSA. This CDR3 is built from 16 residues. As DNA, the CDR3 is TGTGCCAGCAGCTTAGTCGGGGCAGGGGGCGTGGACGAGCAGTACTTC. The encoded protein is CASSLVGAGGVDEQYF.

This clonotype appeared a few times. The V call is TRBV12-5, the J call TRBJ2-1, with 8 bases aligning to TRBD1. The CDR3 is made up of 15 amino acids. Germline assignment: CDR1 LGHNT and CDR2 FRNRAP. J was trimmed by 0 bases and V by 5 bases; bases with no gene match: 3. CDR3 amino acids: CASGPGTGSYNEQFF. DNA for the CDR3: TGTGCTAGTGGTCCCGGGACAGGCTCCTACAATGAGCAGTTCTTC.

The chain couples TRBV6-2 or TRBV6-3 to TRBJ1-1; a weak D match, TRBD1 (5 bases). Germline V lookup: CDR1 MNHEY, CDR2 SVGEGT. The CDR3 is 13 amino acids. The germline V and J ends were trimmed by 5 bases and 6 bases, with 13 bases remaining between them. The CDR3 spells CASSRPSRAEAFF. In DNA form, the CDR3 reads TGTGCCAGCAGTCGCCCGAGCAGGGCTGAAGCTTTCTTT.

Only a few counts were recorded for this clonotype. The rearrangement links TRBV7-2 to TRBJ1-2; D possibly corresponds to TRBD1 (5 bases). Germline V gene data show CDR1 as SGHTA and CDR2 as FQGNSA. The CDR3 loop spans 14 amino acids. V shed 2 bases and J shed 1 base, with 8 bases lying between them. CDR3 in DNA: TGTGCCAGCAGCTTATCTGACAGTAACTATGGCTACACCTTC. Its protein is CASSLSDSNYGYTF.

The chain recombines TRBV2 with TRBJ1-1, with 9 bases matching TRBD1. The CDR3 runs 17 residues. CDR1 and CDR2 from the germline V gene are SNHLY and FYNNEI. V trimming: 1 base; J trimming: 5 bases; junction bases outside the gene matches: 11. The chain's CDR3 is CASSEVHLRQGGTEAFF. As DNA, the CDR3 is TGTGCCAGCAGTGAAGTTCATCTTCGACAGGGGGGAACTGAAGCTTTCTTT.

In this sample, this clonotype turned up a few times. This rearrangement joins TRBV5-4 to TRBJ2-1, with 10 bases fitting TRBD1. This CDR3 region has 17 residues. V shed 3 bases, J shed 2 bases, and the junction held 8 bases outside the gene matches. Germline CDR1 is SGHNT and CDR2 is YYREEE (reference sequence). The CDR3 nucleotides read TGTGCCAGCAGCTCTAAGCGACAGGGGGCTGCCTACAATGAGCAGTTCTTC. Translation gives CASSSKRQGAAYNEQFF.

V usage is TRBV10-3 and J usage is TRBJ2-3; 9 positions match TRBD2. Trimming took 8 bases from V and 2 from J; bases not matched to a gene: 5. The CDR3 runs to 14 residues. Germline V lookup: CDR1 ENHRY, CDR2 SYGVKD. Here the CDR3 DNA reads TGTGCCATCCGGGCTAGCGGGACCACAGATACGCAGTATTTT. Protein sequence: CAIRASGTTDTQYF.

This clonotype was observed a handful of times. The rearrangement links TRBV3-1 to TRBJ1-1; D not resolved. This CDR3 has 15 amino acids. The V and J ends lost 2 bases and 3 bases respectively, with 13 bases between them. Per the germline V gene, CDR1 is LGHDT and CDR2 is YNNKEL (reference sequence). This chain's CDR3 is CASSQTVRADTEAFF. The CDR3 coding sequence is TGTGCCAGCAGCCAAACGGTTCGGGCGGACACTGAAGCTTTCTTT.

The gene calls are TRBV28 and TRBJ2-6, with D perhaps matching TRBD2 (5 bases). The CDR3 covers 17 residues. Per the germline V gene, CDR1 is MDHEN and CDR2 is SYDVKM. Between the trimmed V and J ends, which lost 5 bases and 7 bases, there was a span of 21 bases. The CDR3 spells CASSPLGVWPRANVLTF. CDR3 coding DNA: TGTGCCAGCAGTCCCCTCGGGGTGTGGCCTAGAGCCAACGTCCTGACTTTC.

CDR3 nucleotide sequence: TGTGCCAGCAGCGTAGGGGCAGGGTCGGTCCAAGAGACCCAGTACTTC. Translation gives CASSVGAGSVQETQYF. The chain employs TRBV9 and TRBJ2-5; TRBD1 is a possible D gene (5 bases). The germline V gene encodes CDR1 SGDLS and CDR2 YYNGEE. The CDR3 totals 16 residues. V was clipped by 0 bases and J by 1 base, with 13 bases between them.